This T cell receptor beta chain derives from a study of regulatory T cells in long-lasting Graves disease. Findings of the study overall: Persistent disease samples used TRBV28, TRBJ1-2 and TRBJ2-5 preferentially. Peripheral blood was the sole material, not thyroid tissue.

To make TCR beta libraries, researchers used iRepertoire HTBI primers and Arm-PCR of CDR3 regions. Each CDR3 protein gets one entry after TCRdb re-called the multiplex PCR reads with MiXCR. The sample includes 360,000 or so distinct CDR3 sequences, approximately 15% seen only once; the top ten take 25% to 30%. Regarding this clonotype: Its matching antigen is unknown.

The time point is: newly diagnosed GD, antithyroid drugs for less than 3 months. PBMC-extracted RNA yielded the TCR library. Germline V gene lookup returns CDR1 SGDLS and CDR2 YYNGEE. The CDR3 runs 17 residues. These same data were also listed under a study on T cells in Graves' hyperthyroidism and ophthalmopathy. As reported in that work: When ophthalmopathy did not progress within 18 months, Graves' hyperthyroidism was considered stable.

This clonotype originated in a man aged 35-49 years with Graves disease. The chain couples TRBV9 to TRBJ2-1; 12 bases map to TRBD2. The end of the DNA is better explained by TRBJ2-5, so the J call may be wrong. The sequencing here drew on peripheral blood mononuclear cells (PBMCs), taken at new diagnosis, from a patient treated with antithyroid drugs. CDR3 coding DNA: TGTGCCAGCAGCGTAGGTCTAGCGGGAGGGCCGGCAAAGACCCAGTACTTC. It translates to CASSVGLAGGPAKTQYF.